Each of the 10 T cell receptor beta chains below was sequenced from the same sample in a study of T-cell memory formation after mild COVID-19. MiXCR was run by TCRdb on the 5' RACE reads, yielding one entry per CDR3 protein. The sample records 300,000 to 400,000 distinct CDR3 sequences, more than 15% being singletons. What was sequenced was PBMCs or a T cell subset sorted from them (not recorded which). The receptors shown here come from a man aged 18-30 years who had mild COVID-19 (a few samples of this study predate the infection). Cell type and time point are not known.

The V and J genes are TRBV30 and TRBJ2-7; D possibly corresponds to TRBD1 (5 bases). V was cut by 0 bases and J by 6 bases, with 9 bases left in between. The CDR3 is made up of 12 amino acids. The germline gives CDR1 GTSNPN, CDR2 SVGIG (reference sequence). Here the CDR3 DNA reads TGTGCCTGGAGTGTAGGGGCGCCCGAGCAGTACTTC. Translation: CAWSVGAPEQYF.

In this sample, this clonotype turned up many times. V usage is TRBV6-5 and J usage is TRBJ1-2; D is undetermined. Between the trimmed V and J ends, which lost 5 bases and 6 bases, there was a span of 10 bases. The CDR3 runs 12 residues. Germline V lookup: CDR1 MNHEY, CDR2 SVGAGI. This chain's CDR3 is CASSPGGNGYTF. CDR3 in DNA: TGTGCCAGCAGTCCCGGCGGGAATGGCTACACCTTC.

The chain employs TRBV6-2 or TRBV6-3 and TRBJ1-1; D gene unclear. CDR3 length: 12 residues. The germline V gene has CDR1 MNHEY and CDR2 SVGEGT. The V gene lost 2 bases and the J gene lost 3 bases, with 4 bases spanning the gap. This chain's CDR3 is CASSYGYTEAFF. The DNA for the CDR3 is TGTGCCAGCAGTTACGGGTACACTGAAGCTTTCTTT.

The chain combines TRBV7-2 with TRBJ2-4, with D perhaps assigned TRBD1 or TRBD2 (5 bases each). In germline, CDR1 is SGHTA, CDR2 FQGNSA. This CDR3 region has 14 residues. V was pared by 5 bases and J by 4 bases, with 12 bases between. The CDR3 DNA reads TGTGCCAGCAGCACGGGACCCGGAAAAAACATTCAGTACTTC. This sequence encodes CASSTGPGKNIQYF.

This clonotype came up many times. J is TRBJ2-7 and V is TRBV6-2 or TRBV6-3; 10 bases match TRBD1. The germline gives CDR1 MNHEY, CDR2 SVGEGT. The CDR3 consists of 14 residues. V lost 6 bases and J lost 5; bases outside the gene matches: 7. CDR3 bases: TGTGCCAGCAGCCGACGGACAGGGGGAAACGAGCAGTACGTC. Its translation is CASSRRTGGNEQYV.

The gene calls are TRBV4-3 and TRBJ2-3; D gene unclear. Trimming cost V 0 bases and J 0 bases, with 10 bases left between them. Germline CDR1 reads LGHNA; CDR2 reads YSLEER. The CDR3 is 16 amino acids. CDR3 region: CASSQDYRRSTDTQYF. The DNA for the CDR3 is TGCGCCAGCAGCCAAGACTACAGACGTAGCACAGATACGCAGTATTTT.

This rearrangement joins TRBV7-2 to TRBJ2-3; TRBD1 matches 7 bases. The germline V gene encodes CDR1 SGHTA and CDR2 FQGNSA. Trimming at V came to 3 bases and at J to 0 bases, leaving 3 bases not matched to a gene. The CDR3 is made up of 15 amino acids. The chain's CDR3 is CASSLDRTSTDTQYF. As DNA, the CDR3 is TGTGCCAGCAGCTTGGACAGGACTAGCACAGATACGCAGTATTTT.

Concerning this clonotype: A junction end diverges from the germline sequence, so it may reflect a read error. The gene calls are TRBV7-7 and TRBJ2-3; 7 nucleotides line up with TRBD2. The CDR3 runs 17 residues. CDR1 SSHAT and CDR2 FNYEAQ come from the germline V gene (reference sequence). This chain's CDR3 is CASSLLSSGSITDTQYF. The CDR3 DNA sequence: TGTGCTAGCAGCTTATTGTCTAGCGGTTCCATCACAGATACGCAGTATTTT.

This clonotype occurred a few times. The V gene is TRBV7-2, the J gene TRBJ1-5, with D unclear. V lost 6 bases to trimming and J lost 2 bases, with 11 bases between them. Germline-derived CDR1 and CDR2 are SGHTA and FQGNSA. The CDR3 runs to 14 residues. The CDR3 coding sequence is TGTGCCAGCAGGTGGACGGGCGGCAATCAGCCCCAGCATTTT. This gives the protein CASRWTGGNQPQHF.

This chain connects TRBV3-1 to TRBJ2-2; D unresolved. Germline V lookup: CDR1 LGHDT, CDR2 YNNKEL (reference sequence). The V end lost 8 bases, the J end lost 7 bases, and 14 bases lay between the germline ends. The CDR3 is 13 residues long. The CDR3 loop reads CASCRQVDGELFF. CDR3 coding DNA: TGTGCCAGCTGCCGGCAGGTCGACGGGGAGCTGTTTTTT.